Following are 5 T cell receptor beta chains from one sample sequenced in a study of blood T cell repertoires in COVID-19. Generated by immunoSEQ multiplex PCR, the TCRdb table keeps only in-frame clones and is missing some. The repertoire holds approximately 100,000 clones, with approximately 82% as singletons. The material sequenced was peripheral blood. All receptors come from a man aged 70-80 years with active or convalescent COVID-19.

V gene TRBV15 combines with J gene TRBJ2-1; 8 bases fit TRBD2. Germline-derived CDR1 and CDR2 are LNHNV and YYDKDF (reference sequence). The CDR3 loop spans 17 amino acids. J was trimmed by 4 bases and V by 0 bases; bases with no gene match: 8. The CDR3 DNA reads TGTGCCACCAGCAGAGATAGAGCGGGGACTAGGTACAATGAGCAGTTCTTC. Amino acid sequence: CATSRDRAGTRYNEQFF.

A single count supports this clone. V is TRBV30 and J is TRBJ1-2; D not resolved. CDR3 size: 10 residues. Per germline, CDR1 GTSNPN and CDR2 SVGIG (reference sequence). Trimming stripped 2 bases from V and 8 bases from J, with 6 bases between. CDR3 protein: CAWSRSGYTF. CDR3 bases: TGTGCCTGGAGTCGGTCGGGCTACACCTTC.

The chain uses TRBV2 and TRBJ1-6, with D perhaps TRBD1 (5 bases). Germline-derived CDR1 and CDR2 are SNHLY and FYNNEI. This CDR3 comprises 14 residues. V was pared by 7 bases and J by 9 bases, with 16 bases between. The CDR3 protein is CASNRGSGGSPLHF. Written as DNA, the CDR3 is TGTGCCAGCAATAGGGGTTCCGGTGGTTCACCCCTCCACTTT.

The V and J genes are TRBV7-9 and TRBJ1-2; 10 bases are shared with TRBD1. V gave up 1 base and J gave up 4 bases; unmatched junction bases: 3. From germline, CDR1 is SEHNR and CDR2 FQNEAQ (reference sequence). The CDR3 spans 15 residues. The DNA for the CDR3 is TGTGCCAGCAGCTTAGACTGGACAGGGGGCTATGGCTACACCTTC. Translated, it gives CASSLDWTGGYGYTF.

V usage is TRBV6-5 and J usage is TRBJ1-6; a weak D match, TRBD1 (5 bases). Germline loops: CDR1 MNHEY, CDR2 SVGAGI. The CDR3 length is 14 residues. Trimming removed 5 bases from V and 4 bases from J, with 9 bases in between. CDR3 sequence: CASSMTAYNSPLHF. The CDR3 nucleotides are TGTGCCAGCAGTATGACAGCTTATAATTCACCCCTCCACTTT.